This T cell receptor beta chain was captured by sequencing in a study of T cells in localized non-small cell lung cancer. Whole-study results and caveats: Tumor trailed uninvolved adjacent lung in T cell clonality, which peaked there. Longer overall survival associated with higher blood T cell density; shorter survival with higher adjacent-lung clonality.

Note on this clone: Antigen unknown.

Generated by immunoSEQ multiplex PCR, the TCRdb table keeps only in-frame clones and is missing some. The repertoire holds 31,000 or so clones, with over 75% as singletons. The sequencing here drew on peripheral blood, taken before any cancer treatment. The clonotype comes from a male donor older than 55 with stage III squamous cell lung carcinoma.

CDR3 sequence (DNA): TGCAGTGCCCCGGAAACTGAAGCTTTCTTT. It yields the protein CSAPETEAFF. The J gene is TRBJ1-1, the V gene TRBV20-1; D gene ambiguous. Germline CDR1 and CDR2: DFQATT and SNEGSKA (reference sequence). The CDR3 spans 10 residues. V was cut by 6 bases and J by 5 bases, with 7 bases left in between.